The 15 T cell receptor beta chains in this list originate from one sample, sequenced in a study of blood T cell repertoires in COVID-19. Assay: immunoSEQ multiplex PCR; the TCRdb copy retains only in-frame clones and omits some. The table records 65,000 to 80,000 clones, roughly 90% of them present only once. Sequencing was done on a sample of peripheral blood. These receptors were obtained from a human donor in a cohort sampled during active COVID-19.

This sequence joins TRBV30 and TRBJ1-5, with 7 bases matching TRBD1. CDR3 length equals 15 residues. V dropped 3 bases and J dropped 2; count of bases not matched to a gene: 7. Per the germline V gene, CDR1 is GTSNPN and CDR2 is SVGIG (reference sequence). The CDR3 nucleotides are TGTGCCTGGAGAGGTACAGGGGCGGGCAATCAGCCCCAGCATTTT. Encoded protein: CAWRGTGAGNQPQHF.

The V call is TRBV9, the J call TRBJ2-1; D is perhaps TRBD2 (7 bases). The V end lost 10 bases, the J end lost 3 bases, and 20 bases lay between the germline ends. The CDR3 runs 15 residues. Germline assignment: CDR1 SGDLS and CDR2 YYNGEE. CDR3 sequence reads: CASHPGGGLYNEQFF. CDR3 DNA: TGTGCCTCACACCCGGGCGGGGGCCTCTACAATGAGCAGTTCTTC.

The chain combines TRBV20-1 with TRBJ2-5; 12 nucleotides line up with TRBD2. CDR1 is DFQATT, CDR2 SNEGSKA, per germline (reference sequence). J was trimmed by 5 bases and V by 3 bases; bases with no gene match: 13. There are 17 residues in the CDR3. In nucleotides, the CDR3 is TGCAGTGCTAGTGAGACTAGCGGGAGACTCCTAAGGGAGACCCAGTACTTC. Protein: CSASETSGRLLRETQYF.

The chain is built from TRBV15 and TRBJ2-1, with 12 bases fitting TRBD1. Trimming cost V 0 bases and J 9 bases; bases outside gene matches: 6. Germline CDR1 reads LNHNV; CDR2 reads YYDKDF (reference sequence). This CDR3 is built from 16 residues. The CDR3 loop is CATSRDPGTGGSEQFF. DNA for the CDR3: TGTGCCACCAGCAGAGATCCCGGGACAGGGGGCAGTGAGCAGTTCTTC.

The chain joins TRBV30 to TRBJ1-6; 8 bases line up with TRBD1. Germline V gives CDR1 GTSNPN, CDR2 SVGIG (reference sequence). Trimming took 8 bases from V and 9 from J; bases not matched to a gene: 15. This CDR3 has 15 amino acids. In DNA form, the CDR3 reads TGTGCCGGAGGGGGCAGGGGGCTCCCGGGTTCACCCCTCCACTTT. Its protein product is CAGGGRGLPGSPLHF.

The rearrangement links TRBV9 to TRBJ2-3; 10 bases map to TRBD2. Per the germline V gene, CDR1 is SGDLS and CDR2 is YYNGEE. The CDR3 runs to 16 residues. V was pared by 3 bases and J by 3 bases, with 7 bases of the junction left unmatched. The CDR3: CASSGPLAGVTDTQYF. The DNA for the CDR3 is TGTGCCAGCAGCGGACCTCTAGCGGGAGTTACAGATACGCAGTATTTT.

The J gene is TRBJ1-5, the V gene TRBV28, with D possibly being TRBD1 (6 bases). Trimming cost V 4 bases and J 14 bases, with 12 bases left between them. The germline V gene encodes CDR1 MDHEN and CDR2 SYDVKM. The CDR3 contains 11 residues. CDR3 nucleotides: TGTGCCAGCAGTTCCAAGGGGGGGAAGCATTTT. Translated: CASSSKGGKHF.

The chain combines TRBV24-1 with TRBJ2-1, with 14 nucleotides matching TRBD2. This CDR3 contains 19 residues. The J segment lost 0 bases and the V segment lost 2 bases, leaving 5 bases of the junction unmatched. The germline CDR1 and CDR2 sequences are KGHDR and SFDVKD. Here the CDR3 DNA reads TGTGCCACCAGTGATTCTGGACTAGCGGGAGGCAGCTCCTACAATGAGCAGTTCTTC. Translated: CATSDSGLAGGSSYNEQFF.

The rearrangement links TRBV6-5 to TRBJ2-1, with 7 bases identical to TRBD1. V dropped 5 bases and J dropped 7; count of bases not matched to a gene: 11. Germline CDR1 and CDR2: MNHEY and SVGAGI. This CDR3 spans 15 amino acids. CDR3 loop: CASSKQETGLNEQFF. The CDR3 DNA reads TGTGCCAGCAGTAAACAAGAGACAGGGTTGAATGAGCAGTTCTTC.

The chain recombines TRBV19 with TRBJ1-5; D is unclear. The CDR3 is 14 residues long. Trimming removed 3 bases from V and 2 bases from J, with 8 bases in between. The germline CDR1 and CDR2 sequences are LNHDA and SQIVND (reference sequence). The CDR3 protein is CASSIPSGNQPQHF. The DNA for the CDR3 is TGTGCCAGTAGTATCCCAAGCGGCAATCAGCCCCAGCATTTT.

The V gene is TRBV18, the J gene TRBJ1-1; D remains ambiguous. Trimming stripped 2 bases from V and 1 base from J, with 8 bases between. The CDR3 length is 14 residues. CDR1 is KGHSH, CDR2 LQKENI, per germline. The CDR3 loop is CASSPFRGNTEAFF. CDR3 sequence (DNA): TGTGCCAGCTCACCATTCAGAGGGAACACTGAAGCTTTCTTT.

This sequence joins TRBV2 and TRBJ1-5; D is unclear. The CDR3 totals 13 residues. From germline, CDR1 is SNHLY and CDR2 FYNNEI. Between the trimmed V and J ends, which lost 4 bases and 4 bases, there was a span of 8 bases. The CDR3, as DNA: TGTGCCAGCAGTGCGCTATCGAATCAGCCCCAGCATTTT. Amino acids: CASSALSNQPQHF.

This chain's CDR3 is CASSVEGEQQETQYF. CDR3 sequence (DNA): TGTGCCAGCAGCGTGGAGGGAGAGCAACAAGAGACCCAGTACTTC. The rearrangement links TRBV2 to TRBJ2-5, with TRBD2 as a possible D gene (6 bases). Germline V gives CDR1 SNHLY, CDR2 FYNNEI. The CDR3 loop spans 15 amino acids. The V gene lost 6 bases and the J gene lost 2 bases, with 16 bases spanning the gap.

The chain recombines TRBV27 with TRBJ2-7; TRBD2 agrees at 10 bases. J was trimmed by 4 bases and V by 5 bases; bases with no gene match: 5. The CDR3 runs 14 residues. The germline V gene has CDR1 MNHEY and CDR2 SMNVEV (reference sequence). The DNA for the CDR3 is TGTGCCAGCAGTCCTAGCGGGAGACGATACGAGCAGTACTTC. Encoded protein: CASSPSGRRYEQYF.

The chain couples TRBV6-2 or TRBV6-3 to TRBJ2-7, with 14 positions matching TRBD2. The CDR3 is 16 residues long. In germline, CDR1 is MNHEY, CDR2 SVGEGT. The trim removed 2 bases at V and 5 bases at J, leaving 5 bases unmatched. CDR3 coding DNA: TGTGCCAGCAGTTACCCCCGACTAGCGGGAGGGAACGAGCAGTACTTC. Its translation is CASSYPRLAGGNEQYF.